This T cell receptor beta chain was documented in a study of CD8+CD57+ T cells in acquired aplastic anemia (dated by TCRdb to 2016 to 2019). Looking at the study overall: A mean of about 3 ug of DNA, ranging from roughly 0.19 to 27.4 ug, was extracted from sorted CD4+ and CD8+ cells.

Points on this clonotype: Its antigen is unknown. It has no much larger one-base neighbor in the sample; base qualities were not kept.

Genomic DNA served as template for TCR beta VDJ combination and CDR3 sequence profiling. An Illumina HiSeq 2000 was used for TCR repertoire sequencing. Turning to the authors' computational methods: Repertoires were assessed using TRBV/TRBJ rearrangement plots, CDR3 size and DJ length profiles, and Simpson's diversity index. The most abundant DNA sequence in the deep sequencing data was taken as the immunodominant clone. CDR3 amino acid sequences were checked for sharing between subjects and were compared against published repertoires and the VDJdb database. Starting from the raw public reads, TCRdb applied fastp trimming at Q25, assembled clones with MiXCR and retained in-frame beta chains. CDR3 protein sequences are deduplicated, and each keeps its most common genes and DNA. TCRdb's processing, not the authors' own work, is the source of the V and J calls. In this sample the table shows approximately 270,000 distinct CDR3 sequences, 55% to 60% of which occur a single time. Approximately 8% of the sample is in the top ten clones.

Study-level results and caveats: Although around 30 CD8+ CDR3 sequences were shared by patients and controls, these sequences appeared highly expressed in patients and within the immunodominant clones of patients. CD8+ Simpson's diversity did not differ significantly between patients and healthy controls (P=0.060).

V and J are truncated by 0 bases and 4 bases respectively, leaving an intervening sequence of 13 bases. Counted from cysteine to phenylalanine, this CDR3 has 16 amino acids. Kept here is only the CDR3 DNA, which spans 48 bases and is read in frame from base 1. The germline V gene specifies SNHLY as CDR1 and FYNNEI as CDR2. The study deep-sequenced TCR repertoires of sorted CD4+ and CD8+ blood T cells from severe aplastic anemia patients and healthy subjects. Ficoll-Paque density gradient centrifugation was used to isolate peripheral blood mononuclear cells. Before DNA extraction, CD4+ and CD8+ T cells were sorted by FACS or by magnetic beads.

Recombination linked TRBV2 to TRBJ1-5; there is no confident call for the D gene. The sequenced sample consisted of sorted CD4+, CD8+, or CD8+CD57+ T cells (not recorded which) from PBMCs. This clonotype originated in a human donor with severe aplastic anemia or a healthy control (not recorded which). CDR3 protein: CASSEALRSQNQPQHF. The DNA sequence is given as TGTGCCAGCAGTGAAGCGCTGAGGAGTCAGAATCAGCCCCAGCATTTT.